This T cell receptor beta chain originates from a study of graft-versus-host responses after intestinal transplantation. This clone came up a few times. Its antigen is unknown. Study observations and caveats: Allograft clonal ratios (graft-versus-host to host-versus-graft) were high in patients who had graft-donor T cell macrochimerism. Some GvH clones appeared in ileal mucosa or blood before recipient bone marrow.

Profiling relied on immunoSEQ multiplex PCR, and the TCRdb table lists in-frame clones only, not all of them. This table holds 90,000 or so clones, roughly four fifths found once. This specimen was unstimulated CD4+ T cells sorted from spleen or lymph node cells, taken before intestinal transplant. The source is a human donor who received an intestinal transplant.

DNA for the CDR3: TGTGCCAGCAGTGCCGAGGTCAAACTGTTTTTT. Translation: CASSAEVKLFF. This chain uses TRBV2 with TRBJ1-4; D remains unclear. This CDR3 comprises 11 residues. Trimming took off 4 bases at V and 11 bases at J, with 8 bases between the two ends. Germline CDR1 reads SNHLY; CDR2 reads FYNNEI.